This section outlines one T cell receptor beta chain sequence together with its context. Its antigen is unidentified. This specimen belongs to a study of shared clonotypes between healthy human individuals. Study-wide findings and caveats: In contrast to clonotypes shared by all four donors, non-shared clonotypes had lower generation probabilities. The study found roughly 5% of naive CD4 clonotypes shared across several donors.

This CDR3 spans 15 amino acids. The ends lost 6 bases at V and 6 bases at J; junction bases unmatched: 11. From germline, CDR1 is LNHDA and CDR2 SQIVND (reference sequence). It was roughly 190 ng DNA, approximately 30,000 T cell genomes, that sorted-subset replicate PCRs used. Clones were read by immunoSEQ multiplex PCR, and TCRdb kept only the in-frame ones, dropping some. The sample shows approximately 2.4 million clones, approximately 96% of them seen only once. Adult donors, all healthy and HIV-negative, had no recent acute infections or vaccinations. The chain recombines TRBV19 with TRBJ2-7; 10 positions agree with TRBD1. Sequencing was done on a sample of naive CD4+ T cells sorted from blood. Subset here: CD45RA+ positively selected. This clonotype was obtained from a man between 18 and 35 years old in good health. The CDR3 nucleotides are TGTGCCAGTAGCAACCCCGGGACAGGGGTTTTCGAGCAGTACTTC. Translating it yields CASSNPGTGVFEQYF.